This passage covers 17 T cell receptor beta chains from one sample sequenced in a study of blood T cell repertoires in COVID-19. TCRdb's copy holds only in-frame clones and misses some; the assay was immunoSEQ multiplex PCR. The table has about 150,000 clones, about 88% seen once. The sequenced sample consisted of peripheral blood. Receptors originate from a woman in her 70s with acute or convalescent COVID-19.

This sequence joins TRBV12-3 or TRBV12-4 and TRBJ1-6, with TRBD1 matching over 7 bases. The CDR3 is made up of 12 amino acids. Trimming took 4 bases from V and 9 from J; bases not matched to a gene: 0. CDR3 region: CASSWDSSPLHF. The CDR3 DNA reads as TGTGCCAGCAGTTGGGACAGTTCACCCCTCCACTTT.

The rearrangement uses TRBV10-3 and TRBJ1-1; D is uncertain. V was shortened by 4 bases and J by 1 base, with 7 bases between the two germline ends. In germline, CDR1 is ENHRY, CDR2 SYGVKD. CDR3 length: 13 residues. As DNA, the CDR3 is TGTGCCATCAGTGGTCGAGAGAACACTGAAGCTTTCTTT. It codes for CAISGRENTEAFF.

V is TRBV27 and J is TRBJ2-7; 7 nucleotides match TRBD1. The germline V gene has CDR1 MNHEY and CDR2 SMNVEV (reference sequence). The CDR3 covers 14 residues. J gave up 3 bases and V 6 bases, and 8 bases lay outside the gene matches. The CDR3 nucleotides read TGTGCCAGCAGCCCGGGACAGACTTTCTACGAGCAGTACTTC. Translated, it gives CASSPGQTFYEQYF.

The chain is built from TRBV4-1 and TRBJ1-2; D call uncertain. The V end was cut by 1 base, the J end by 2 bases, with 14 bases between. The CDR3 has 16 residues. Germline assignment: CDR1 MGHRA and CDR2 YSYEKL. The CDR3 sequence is CASSQAPGQSNYGYTF. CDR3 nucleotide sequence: TGCGCCAGCAGCCAAGCCCCGGGTCAGTCGAACTATGGCTACACCTTC.

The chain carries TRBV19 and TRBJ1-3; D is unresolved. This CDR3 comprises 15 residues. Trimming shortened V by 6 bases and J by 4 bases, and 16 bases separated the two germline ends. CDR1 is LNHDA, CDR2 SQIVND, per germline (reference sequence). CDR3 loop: CASSRQEGGGNTIYF. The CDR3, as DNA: TGTGCCAGTAGCCGACAAGAGGGCGGGGGAAACACCATATATTTT.

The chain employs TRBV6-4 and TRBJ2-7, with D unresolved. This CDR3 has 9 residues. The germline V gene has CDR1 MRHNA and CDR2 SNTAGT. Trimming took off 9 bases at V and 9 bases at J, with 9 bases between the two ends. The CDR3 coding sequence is TGTGCCAGTATTGGCGGGCAGTACGTC. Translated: CASIGGQYV.

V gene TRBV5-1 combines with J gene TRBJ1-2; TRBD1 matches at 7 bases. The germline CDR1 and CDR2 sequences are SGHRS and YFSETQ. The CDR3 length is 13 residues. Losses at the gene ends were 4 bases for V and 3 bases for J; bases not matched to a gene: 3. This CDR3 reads CASSVGGDYGYTF. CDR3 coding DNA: TGCGCCAGCAGCGTAGGGGGCGACTATGGCTACACCTTC.

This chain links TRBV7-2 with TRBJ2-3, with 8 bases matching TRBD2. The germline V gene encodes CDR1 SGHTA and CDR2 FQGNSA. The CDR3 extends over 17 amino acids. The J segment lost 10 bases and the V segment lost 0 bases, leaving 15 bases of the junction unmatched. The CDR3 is CASSLAVRAGGPQAQYF. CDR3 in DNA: TGTGCCAGCAGCTTAGCAGTGAGGGCGGGGGGCCCTCAGGCGCAGTATTTT.

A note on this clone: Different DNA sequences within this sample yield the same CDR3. CDR3 sequence (DNA): TGTGCCACCAGCAGAGTAGCTAACACTGAAGCTTTCTTT. Translation: CATSRVANTEAFF. The rearrangement uses TRBV15 and TRBJ1-1; no reliable D call. This CDR3 is built from 13 residues. Trimming cost V 1 base and J 2 bases, with 5 bases left between them. The germline CDR1 and CDR2 sequences are LNHNV and YYDKDF (reference sequence).

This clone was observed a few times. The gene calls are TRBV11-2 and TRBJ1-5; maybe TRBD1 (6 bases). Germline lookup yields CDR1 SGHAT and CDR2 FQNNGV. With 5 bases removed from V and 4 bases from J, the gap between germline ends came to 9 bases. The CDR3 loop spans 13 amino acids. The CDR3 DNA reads TGTGCCAGCAGCAGCGACAGGAATCAGCCCCAGCATTTT. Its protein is CASSSDRNQPQHF.

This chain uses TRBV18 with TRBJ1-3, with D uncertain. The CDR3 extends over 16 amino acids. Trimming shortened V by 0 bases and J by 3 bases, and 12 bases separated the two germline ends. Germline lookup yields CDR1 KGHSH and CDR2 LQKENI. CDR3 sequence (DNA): TGTGCCAGCTCACCACCGGGTCGGGGAGGTGGAAACACCATATATTTT. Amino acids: CASSPPGRGGGNTIYF.

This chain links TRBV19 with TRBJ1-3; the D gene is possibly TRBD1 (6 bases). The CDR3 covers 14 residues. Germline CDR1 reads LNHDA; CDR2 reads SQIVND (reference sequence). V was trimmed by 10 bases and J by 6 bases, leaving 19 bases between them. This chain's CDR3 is CATRTVGTKNTIYF. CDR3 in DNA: TGTGCCACCCGGACAGTAGGTACTAAAAACACCATATATTTT. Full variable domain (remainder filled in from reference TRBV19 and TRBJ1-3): DGGITQSPKYLFRKEGQNVTLSCEQNLNHDAMYWYRQDPGQGLRLIYYSQIVNDFQKGDIAEGYSVSREKKESFPLTVTSAQKNPTAFYLCATRTVGTKNTIYFGEGSWLTVV.

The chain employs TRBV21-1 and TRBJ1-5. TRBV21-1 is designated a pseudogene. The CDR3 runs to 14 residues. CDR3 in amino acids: CASSKGGPLEPQHF. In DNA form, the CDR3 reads TGTGCCAGCAGCAAGGGGGGACCCTTGGAGCCCCAGCATTTT.

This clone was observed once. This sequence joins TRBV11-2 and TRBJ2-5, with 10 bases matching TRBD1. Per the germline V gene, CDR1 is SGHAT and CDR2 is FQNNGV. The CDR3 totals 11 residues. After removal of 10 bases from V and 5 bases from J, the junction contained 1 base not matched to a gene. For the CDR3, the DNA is TGTGCCACGGACAGGGGGGAGACCCAGTACTTC. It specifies CATDRGETQYF.

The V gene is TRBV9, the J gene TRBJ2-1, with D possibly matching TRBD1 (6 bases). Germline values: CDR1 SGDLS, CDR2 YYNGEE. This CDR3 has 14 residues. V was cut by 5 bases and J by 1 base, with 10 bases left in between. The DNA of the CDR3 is TGTGCCAGCAGGGGCCAGGGGTCCTACAATGAGCAGTTCTTC. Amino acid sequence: CASRGQGSYNEQFF.

The CDR3 loop reads CASSYSGGSTEAFF. In DNA, the CDR3 is TGTGCCAGCAGTTACTCCGGGGGGAGTACTGAAGCTTTCTTT. This chain uses TRBV6-5 with TRBJ1-1, with D possibly TRBD1 on 5 matching bases. V was cut by 0 bases and J by 5 bases, with 10 bases left in between. The germline CDR1 and CDR2 sequences are MNHEY and SVGAGI. CDR3 length: 14 amino acids.

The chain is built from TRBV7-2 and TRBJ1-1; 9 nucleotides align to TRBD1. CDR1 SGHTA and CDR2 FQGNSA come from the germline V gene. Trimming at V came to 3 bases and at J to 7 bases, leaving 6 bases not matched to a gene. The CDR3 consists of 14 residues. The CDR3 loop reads CASSFKTGGGEAFF. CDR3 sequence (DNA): TGTGCCAGCAGCTTCAAGACAGGGGGGGGTGAAGCTTTCTTT.